This entry concerns a single T cell receptor beta chain. The same CDR3 also results from other DNA sequences found in this sample. Libraries were prepared by immunoSEQ multiplex PCR; TCRdb keeps only in-frame clonotypes and omits some of them. The sample has around 50,000 clones; more than 85% are singletons. This CDR3 comprises 14 residues. V was pared by 6 bases and J by 2 bases, with 3 bases of the junction left unmatched. Germline V CDR1 and CDR2: KGHSH, LQKENI. The sample is drawn from a study of OX40 agonist ivuxolimab in advanced cancers. At the level of the study: Partial responses occurred in three patients (one hepatocellular carcinoma, two cutaneous melanoma).

V usage is TRBV18 and J usage is TRBJ2-5, with 10 bases that match TRBD2. The sequencing used CD4+ or CD8+ T cells sorted from blood, collected in a trial of the OX40 agonist ivuxolimab. This TCR was sampled from an adult with an advanced solid tumor such as melanoma, head and neck, liver or kidney cancer. CDR3 sequence: CASSQRGGQETQYF. The CDR3 DNA follows: TGTGCCAGCTCCCAGCGGGGGGGACAAGAGACCCAGTACTTC. The entire variable domain, with the rest obtained from reference TRBV18 and TRBJ2-5, is as follows: NAGVMQNPRHLVRRRGQEARLRCSPMKGHSHVYWYRQLPEEGLKFMVYLQKENIIDESGMPKERFSAEFPKEGPSILRIQQVVRGDSAAYFCASSQRGGQETQYFGPGTRLLVL.